These 5 T cell receptor beta chains originate from one sample sequenced in a study of OX40 agonist ivuxolimab in advanced cancers. The library was produced with the immunoSEQ multiplex PCR assay. TCRdb's version of the immuneACCESS table is confined to in-frame rearrangements and falls short of the full clone set. An unresolved V gene accounts for under half of the shortfall where checked; the remainder is of unknown origin. The table for this sample lists thousands of clones; roughly two thirds of them were counted only once. The ten largest make up approximately 51% of the sample. The sequences come from CD4+ or CD8+ T cells sorted from blood, collected in a trial of the OX40 agonist ivuxolimab. The source of these receptors is an adult with an advanced solid tumor such as melanoma, head and neck, liver or kidney cancer.

This rearrangement joins TRBV7-9 to TRBJ2-7; D perhaps matches TRBD1 (6 bases). There are 16 residues in the CDR3. Trimming shortened V by 5 bases and J by 4 bases, and 21 bases separated the two germline ends. Germline V gives CDR1 SEHNR, CDR2 FQNEAQ (reference sequence). The CDR3 sequence: CASSLPGQLKPYEQYF. The CDR3 DNA sequence: TGTGCCAGCAGCCTACCCGGACAGTTAAAACCGTACGAGCAGTACTTC.

The chain recombines TRBV7-9 with TRBJ2-7; D gene unclear. V shed 1 base and J shed 1 base, with 2 bases lying between them. CDR1 SEHNR and CDR2 FQNEAQ come from the germline V gene (reference sequence). CDR3 length: 12 amino acids. For the CDR3, the DNA is TGTGCCAGCAGCTTAGTTTCCTACGAGCAGTACTTC. Translation: CASSLVSYEQYF.

V is TRBV7-3 and J is TRBJ2-2, with 11 bases lining up with TRBD2. Germline V gene sequence: CDR1 SGHTA, CDR2 FQGTGA. The CDR3 covers 16 residues. The V segment lost 2 bases and the J segment 7 bases; nucleotides outside the gene matches: 6. CDR3 sequence: CASSLLAGGRSGELFF. In DNA form, the CDR3 reads TGTGCCAGCAGCTTACTAGCGGGAGGTCGTAGCGGGGAGCTGTTTTTT. Full variable domain (missing parts from reference TRBV7-3 and TRBJ2-2): GAGVSQTPSNKVTEKGKYVELRCDPISGHTALYWYRQSLGQGPEFLIYFQGTGAADDSGLPNDRFFAVRPEGSVSTLKIQRTERGDSAVYLCASSLLAGGRSGELFFGEGSRLTVL.

The chain combines TRBV5-4 with TRBJ2-7, with 7 positions matching TRBD2. Germline CDR1 SGHNT, CDR2 YYREEE (reference sequence). The ends lost 3 bases at V and 3 bases at J; junction bases unmatched: 12. The CDR3 is 16 amino acids. CDR3 in DNA: TGTGCCAGCAGCTCTCCGTCCGGGACTAAGATCTACGAGCAGTACTTC. Its protein product is CASSSPSGTKIYEQYF.

The rearrangement joins TRBV9 to TRBJ1-4, with D maybe TRBD1 (5 bases). V lost 2 bases to trimming and J lost 7 bases, with 15 bases between them. This CDR3 is built from 15 residues. The germline V gene has CDR1 SGDLS and CDR2 YYNGEE. The CDR3 DNA follows: TGTGCCAGCAGCGTCGGGGGATCAGCAGGTGAAAAACTGTTTTTT. It is translated as CASSVGGSAGEKLFF.